This T cell receptor beta chain was sequenced during a study of beta chain features in type 1 diabetes. Study context: The study examined roughly 110,000,000 sorted cells across all samples.

Trimming took off 5 bases at V and 1 base at J, with 5 bases between the two ends. The CDR3 sequence is 12 residues long. Per the germline V gene, CDR1 is LNHDA and CDR2 is SQIVND (reference sequence). Each of the CD4+ naive, central memory, regulatory and stem cell-like memory populations was sorted via CD45RO/CCR7/CD25/CD127/CD95/CD27. Study outcomes and limitations: Patients with type 1 diabetes showed fewer VDJ junction insertions and more deletions.

A note on this clone: Its target is not known.

Of the isolated RNA, all was reverse transcribed, and so the sequenced material was expressed TCRB transcripts. Assay: immunoSEQ multiplex PCR; the TCRdb copy retains only in-frame clones and omits some. This sample has around 350,000 clones, with over 10% found just once. This chain links TRBV19 with TRBJ2-5; D call uncertain. The source is a man aged 18 to 29 in good health. The sequencing input was naive CD4+ T cells from blood. The CDR3 coding sequence is TGTGCCAGTAGTTCCCTCCAAGAGACCCAGTACTTC. This encodes CASSSLQETQYF.